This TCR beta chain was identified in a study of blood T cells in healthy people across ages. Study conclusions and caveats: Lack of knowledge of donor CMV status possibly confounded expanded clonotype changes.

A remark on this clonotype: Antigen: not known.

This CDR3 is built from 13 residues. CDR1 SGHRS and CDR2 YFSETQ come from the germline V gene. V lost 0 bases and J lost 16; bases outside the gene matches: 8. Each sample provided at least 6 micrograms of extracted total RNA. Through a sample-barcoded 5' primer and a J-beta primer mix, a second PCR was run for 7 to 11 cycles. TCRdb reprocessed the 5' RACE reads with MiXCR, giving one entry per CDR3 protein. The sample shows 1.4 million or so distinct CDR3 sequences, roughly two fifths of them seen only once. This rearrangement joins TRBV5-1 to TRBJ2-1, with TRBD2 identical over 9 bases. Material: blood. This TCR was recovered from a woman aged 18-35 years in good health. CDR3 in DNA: TGCGCCAGCAGCTTGGATCCTAGCGGGGTCTTTTTCTTC. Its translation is CASSLDPSGVFFF.